The 10 T cell receptor beta chains in this list originate from one sample, sequenced in a study of blood T cell repertoires in COVID-19. Assay: immunoSEQ multiplex PCR; the TCRdb copy retains only in-frame clones and omits some. The sample holds 50,000 or so clones; roughly 76% are singletons and the top ten take approximately 5.4%. Source material: peripheral blood. These receptor sequences come from a woman in her fifties or sixties with acute or convalescent COVID-19.

The gene calls are TRBV7-9 and TRBJ2-2; D gene uncertain. Germline CDR1 reads SEHNR; CDR2 reads FQNEAQ (reference sequence). Trimming took 3 bases from V and 5 from J, leaving 4 bases between them. The CDR3 contains 12 residues. The CDR3: CASSFQTGELFF. CDR3 in DNA: TGTGCCAGCAGCTTTCAGACCGGGGAGCTGTTTTTT.

The chain combines TRBV30 with TRBJ1-4, with D possibly being TRBD1 (5 bases). V was clipped by 0 bases and J by 7 bases, with 6 bases between them. This CDR3 contains 12 residues. The germline gives CDR1 GTSNPN, CDR2 SVGIG (reference sequence). CDR3 amino acids: CAWSVQGEKLFF. CDR3 DNA sequence: TGTGCCTGGAGTGTCCAGGGTGAAAAACTGTTTTTT.

This clone was seen once. This chain uses TRBV7-9 with TRBJ1-6; a weak D match, TRBD1 (6 bases). CDR3 length: 15 amino acids. Germline V gene lookup returns CDR1 SEHNR and CDR2 FQNEAQ (reference sequence). Between the trimmed V and J ends, which lost 2 bases and 6 bases, there was a span of 11 bases. In nucleotides, the CDR3 is TGTGCCAGCAGCTTATTGGGGGCCTTTAATTCACCCCTCCACTTT. This codes for CASSLLGAFNSPLHF.

The chain joins TRBV7-2 to TRBJ2-7; the D gene is possibly TRBD2 (6 bases). Trimming cost V 1 base and J 0 bases, with 13 bases left between them. This CDR3 region has 16 residues. Germline V lookup: CDR1 SGHTA, CDR2 FQGNSA. This CDR3 is CASSLGGTSASYEQYF. Here the CDR3 DNA reads TGTGCCAGCAGCTTAGGAGGGACTTCTGCCTCCTACGAGCAGTACTTC. The full variable domain, rest sourced from reference TRBV7-2 and TRBJ2-7, is GAGVSQSPSNKVTEKGKDVELRCDPISGHTALYWYRQSLGQGLEFLIYFQGNSAPDKSGLPSDRFSAERTGGSVSTLTIQRTQQEDSAVYLCASSLGGTSASYEQYFGPGTRLTVT.

The rearrangement uses TRBV10-3 and TRBJ2-1; D remains unclear. The CDR3 is 15 residues long. Germline-derived CDR1 and CDR2 are ENHRY and SYGVKD. V lost 3 bases, J lost 0 bases, and 9 bases lay in between. CDR3 residues: CAISDSETSYNEQFF. CDR3 nucleotide sequence: TGTGCCATCAGTGACAGCGAGACCTCCTACAATGAGCAGTTCTTC.

The chain has TRBV29-1 and TRBJ2-1; weak D call: TRBD2 (6 bases). CDR3 length: 12 residues. CDR1 and CDR2 from the germline V gene are SQVTM and ANQGSEA. Deletions cut 8 bases from V and 1 base from J, with 9 bases between. This chain's CDR3 is CSSLASYNEQFF. CDR3 sequence (DNA): TGCAGCTCCCTAGCGTCCTACAATGAGCAGTTCTTC.

This clone was observed once. V is TRBV9 and J is TRBJ1-5, with D perhaps TRBD1 (5 bases). Germline V CDR1 and CDR2: SGDLS, YYNGEE. The CDR3 is made up of 14 amino acids. The germline V and J ends were trimmed by 0 bases and 5 bases, with 9 bases remaining between them. Here the CDR3 DNA reads TGTGCCAGCAGCGTAGGGACACCTGATCAGCCCCAGCATTTT. Encoded protein: CASSVGTPDQPQHF.

There are a few counts of this clone. This rearrangement joins TRBV6-6 to TRBJ1-5; a weak D match, TRBD1 (5 bases). The germline V gene encodes CDR1 MNHNY and CDR2 SVGAGI (reference sequence). Trimming stripped 6 bases from V and 0 bases from J, with 12 bases between. This CDR3 is built from 15 residues. The CDR3 DNA reads as TGTGCCAGCAGAGCCGACAGCACTAGCAATCAGCCCCAGCATTTT. It is translated as CASRADSTSNQPQHF.

The chain joins TRBV18 to TRBJ2-2, with 8 positions matching TRBD2. Germline V gene data show CDR1 as KGHSH and CDR2 as LQKENI. This CDR3 is built from 18 residues. Germline trimming cut 3 bases from V and 0 bases from J; bases unmatched to any gene: 9. DNA for the CDR3: TGTGCCAGCTCACCCCCAGTCGGGGGGGCCGCGAACACCGGGGAGCTGTTTTTT. Its protein product is CASSPPVGGAANTGELFF. The full variable domain, in which reference TRBV18 and TRBJ2-2 provide the parts outside the CDR3, is NAGVMQNPRHLVRRRGQEARLRCSPMKGHSHVYWYRQLPEEGLKFMVYLQKENIIDESGMPKERFSAEFPKEGPSILRIQQVVRGDSAAYFCASSPPVGGAANTGELFFGEGSRLTVL.

The rearrangement joins TRBV9 to TRBJ2-7; TRBD2 aligns across 7 bases. Trimming cost V 4 bases and J 0 bases; bases outside gene matches: 10. Germline lookup yields CDR1 SGDLS and CDR2 YYNGEE. This CDR3 is 16 amino acids long. DNA for the CDR3: TGTGCCAGCAGCCCATCAGTCGGGGGGAGCTCCTACGAGCAGTACTTC. This encodes CASSPSVGGSSYEQYF.